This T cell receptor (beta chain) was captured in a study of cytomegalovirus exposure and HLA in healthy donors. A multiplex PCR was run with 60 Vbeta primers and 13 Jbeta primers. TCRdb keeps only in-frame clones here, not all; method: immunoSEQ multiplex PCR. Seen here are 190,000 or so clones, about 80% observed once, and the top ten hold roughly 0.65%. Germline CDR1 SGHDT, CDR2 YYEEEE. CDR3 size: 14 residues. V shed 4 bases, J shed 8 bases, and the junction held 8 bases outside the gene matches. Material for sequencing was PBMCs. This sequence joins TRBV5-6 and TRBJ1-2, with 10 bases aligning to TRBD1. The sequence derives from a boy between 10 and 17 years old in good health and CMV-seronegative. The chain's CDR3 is CASSLLPGQGGYTF. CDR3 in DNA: TGTGCCAGCAGCCTGTTACCGGGACAGGGGGGCTACACCTTC.